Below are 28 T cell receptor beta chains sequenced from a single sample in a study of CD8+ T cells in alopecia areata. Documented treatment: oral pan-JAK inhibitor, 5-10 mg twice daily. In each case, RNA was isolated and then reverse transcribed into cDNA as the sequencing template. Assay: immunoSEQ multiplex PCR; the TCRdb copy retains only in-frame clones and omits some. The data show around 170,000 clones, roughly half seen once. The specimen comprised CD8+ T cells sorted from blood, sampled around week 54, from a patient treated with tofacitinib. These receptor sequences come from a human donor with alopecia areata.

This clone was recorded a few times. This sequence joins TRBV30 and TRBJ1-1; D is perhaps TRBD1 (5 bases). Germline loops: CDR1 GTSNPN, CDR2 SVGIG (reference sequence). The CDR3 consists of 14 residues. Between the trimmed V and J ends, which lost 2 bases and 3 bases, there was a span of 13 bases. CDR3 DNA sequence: TGTGCCTGGAGTCTGGGGGGATGGGACACTGAAGCTTTCTTT. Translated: CAWSLGGWDTEAFF.

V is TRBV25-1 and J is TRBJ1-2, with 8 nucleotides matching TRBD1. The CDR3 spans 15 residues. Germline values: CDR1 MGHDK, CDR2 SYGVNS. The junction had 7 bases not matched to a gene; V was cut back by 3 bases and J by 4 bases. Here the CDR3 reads CASSEGAGGVYGYTF. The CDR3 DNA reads TGTGCCAGCAGTGAGGGGGCAGGGGGCGTCTATGGCTACACCTTC.

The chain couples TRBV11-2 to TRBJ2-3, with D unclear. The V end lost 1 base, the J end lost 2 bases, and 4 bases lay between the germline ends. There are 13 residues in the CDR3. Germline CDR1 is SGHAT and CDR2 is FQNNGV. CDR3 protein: CASSLVITDTQYF. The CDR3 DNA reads TGTGCCAGCAGCTTAGTTATCACAGATACGCAGTATTTT.

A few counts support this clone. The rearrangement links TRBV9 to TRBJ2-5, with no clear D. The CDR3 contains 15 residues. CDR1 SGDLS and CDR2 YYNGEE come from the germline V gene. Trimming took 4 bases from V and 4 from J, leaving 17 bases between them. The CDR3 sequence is CASSRTPTHLETQYF. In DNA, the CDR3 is TGTGCCAGCAGCCGTACCCCGACCCATTTAGAGACCCAGTACTTC.

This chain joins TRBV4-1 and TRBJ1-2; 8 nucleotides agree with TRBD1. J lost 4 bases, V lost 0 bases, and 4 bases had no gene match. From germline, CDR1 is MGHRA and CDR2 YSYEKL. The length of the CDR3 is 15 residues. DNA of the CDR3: TGCGCCAGCAGCCAAGATGACAGGGGCTTCTATGGCTACACCTTC. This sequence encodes CASSQDDRGFYGYTF.

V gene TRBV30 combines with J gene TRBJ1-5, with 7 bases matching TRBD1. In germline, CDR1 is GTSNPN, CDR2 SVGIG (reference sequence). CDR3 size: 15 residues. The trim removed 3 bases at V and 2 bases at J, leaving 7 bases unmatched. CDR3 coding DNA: TGTGCCTGGAGGATAAACACAGGGGGCAATCAGCCCCAGCATTTT. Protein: CAWRINTGGNQPQHF.

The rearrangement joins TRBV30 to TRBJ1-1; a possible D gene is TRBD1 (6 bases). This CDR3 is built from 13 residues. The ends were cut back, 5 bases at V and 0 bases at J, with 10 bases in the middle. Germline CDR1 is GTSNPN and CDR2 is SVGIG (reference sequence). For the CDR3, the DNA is TGTGCCTGGTCACAGGGACTGAACACTGAAGCTTTCTTT. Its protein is CAWSQGLNTEAFF.

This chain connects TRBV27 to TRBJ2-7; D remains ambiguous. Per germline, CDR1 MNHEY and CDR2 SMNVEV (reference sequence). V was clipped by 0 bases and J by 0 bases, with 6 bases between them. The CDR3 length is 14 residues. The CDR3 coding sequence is TGTGCCAGCAGTTTATCGGCAGACTCCTACGAGCAGTACTTC. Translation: CASSLSADSYEQYF.

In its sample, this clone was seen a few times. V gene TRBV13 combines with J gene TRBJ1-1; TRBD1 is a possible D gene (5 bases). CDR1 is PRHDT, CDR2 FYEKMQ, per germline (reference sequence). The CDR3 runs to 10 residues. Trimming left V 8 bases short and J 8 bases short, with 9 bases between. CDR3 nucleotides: TGTGCCAGCGGGGCGTTGGAAGCTTTCTTT. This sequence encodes CASGALEAFF.

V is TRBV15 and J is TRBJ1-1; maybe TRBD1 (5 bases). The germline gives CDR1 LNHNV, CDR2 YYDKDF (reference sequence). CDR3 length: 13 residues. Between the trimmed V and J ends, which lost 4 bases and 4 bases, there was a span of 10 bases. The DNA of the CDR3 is TGTGCCACCAGCAAGGGGATGGGCACTGAAGCTTTCTTT. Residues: CATSKGMGTEAFF. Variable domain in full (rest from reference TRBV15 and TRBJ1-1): DAMVIQNPRYQVTQFGKPVTLSCSQTLNHNVMYWYQQKSSQAPKLLFHYYDKDFNNEADTPDNFQSRRPNTSFCFLDIRSPGLGDTAMYLCATSKGMGTEAFFGQGTRLTVV.

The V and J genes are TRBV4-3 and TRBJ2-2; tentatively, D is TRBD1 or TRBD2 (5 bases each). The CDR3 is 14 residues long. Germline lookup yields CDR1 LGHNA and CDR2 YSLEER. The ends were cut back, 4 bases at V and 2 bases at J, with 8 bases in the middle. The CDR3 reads CASSRDANTGELFF. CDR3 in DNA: TGCGCCAGCAGCCGGGACGCTAACACCGGGGAGCTGTTTTTT.

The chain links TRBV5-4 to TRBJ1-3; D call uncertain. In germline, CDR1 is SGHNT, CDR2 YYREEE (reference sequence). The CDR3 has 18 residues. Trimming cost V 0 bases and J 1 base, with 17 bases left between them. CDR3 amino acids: CASSLEGRTTDSGNTIYF. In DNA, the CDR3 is TGTGCCAGCAGCTTGGAAGGGAGAACAACAGATTCTGGAAACACCATATATTTT.

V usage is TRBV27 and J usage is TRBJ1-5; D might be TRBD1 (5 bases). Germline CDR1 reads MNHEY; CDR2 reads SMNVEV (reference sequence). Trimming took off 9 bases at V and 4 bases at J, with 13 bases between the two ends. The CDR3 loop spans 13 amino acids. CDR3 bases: TGTGCCAGTCGTCGGGGACGGAATCAGCCCCAGCATTTT. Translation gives CASRRGRNQPQHF.

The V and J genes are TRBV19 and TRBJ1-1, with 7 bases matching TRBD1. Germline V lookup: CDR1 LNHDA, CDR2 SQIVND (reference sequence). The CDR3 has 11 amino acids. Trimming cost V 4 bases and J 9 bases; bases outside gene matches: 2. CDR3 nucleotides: TGTGCCAGTAGTACGGGACAGAAAGCTTTCTTT. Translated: CASSTGQKAFF.

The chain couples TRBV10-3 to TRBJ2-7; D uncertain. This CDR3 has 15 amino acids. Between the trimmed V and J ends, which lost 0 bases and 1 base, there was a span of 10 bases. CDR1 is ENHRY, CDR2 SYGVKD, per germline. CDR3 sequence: CAISESKGISYEQYF. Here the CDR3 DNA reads TGTGCCATCAGTGAGTCGAAAGGGATTTCCTACGAGCAGTACTTC.

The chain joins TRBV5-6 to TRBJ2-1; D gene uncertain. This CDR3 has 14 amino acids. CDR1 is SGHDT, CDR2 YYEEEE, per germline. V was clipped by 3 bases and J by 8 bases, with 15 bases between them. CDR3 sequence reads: CASSWVRSWDEQFF. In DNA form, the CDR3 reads TGTGCCAGCAGCTGGGTGCGATCCTGGGATGAGCAGTTCTTC. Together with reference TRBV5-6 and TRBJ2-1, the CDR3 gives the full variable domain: DAGVTQSPTHLIKTRGQQVTLRCSPKSGHDTVSWYQQALGQGPQFIFQYYEEEERQRGNFPDRFSGHQFPNYSSELNVNALLLGDSALYLCASSWVRSWDEQFFGPGTRLTVL.

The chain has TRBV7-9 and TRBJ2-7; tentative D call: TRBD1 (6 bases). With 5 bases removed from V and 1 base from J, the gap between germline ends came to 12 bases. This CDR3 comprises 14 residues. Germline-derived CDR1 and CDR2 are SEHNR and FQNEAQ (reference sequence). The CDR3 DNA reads TGTGCCAGCAGCACACAGGGAACTTCCTACGAGCAGTACTTC. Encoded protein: CASSTQGTSYEQYF.

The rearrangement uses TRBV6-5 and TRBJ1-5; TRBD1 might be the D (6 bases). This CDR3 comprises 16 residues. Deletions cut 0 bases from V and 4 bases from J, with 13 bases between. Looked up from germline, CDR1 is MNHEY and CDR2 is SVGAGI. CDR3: CASSYSMGGGNQPQHF. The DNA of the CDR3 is TGTGCCAGCAGTTACTCGATGGGGGGCGGGAATCAGCCCCAGCATTTT.

The CDR3 DNA follows: TGTGCCAGCAGCAAGGGGGGGAACTCCCTCTACGAGCAGTACTTC. Protein sequence: CASSKGGNSLYEQYF. The chain is built from TRBV9 and TRBJ2-7; perhaps TRBD2 as D (7 bases). V lost 4 bases and J 3 bases, leaving 17 bases between the germline ends. Germline lookup yields CDR1 SGDLS and CDR2 YYNGEE. This CDR3 has 15 residues.

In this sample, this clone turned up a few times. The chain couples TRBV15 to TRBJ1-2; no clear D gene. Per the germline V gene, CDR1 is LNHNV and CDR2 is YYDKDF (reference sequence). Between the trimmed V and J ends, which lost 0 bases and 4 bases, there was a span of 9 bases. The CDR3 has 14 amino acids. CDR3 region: CATSRDRVGYGYTF. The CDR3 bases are TGTGCCACCAGCAGAGATAGGGTGGGCTATGGCTACACCTTC.

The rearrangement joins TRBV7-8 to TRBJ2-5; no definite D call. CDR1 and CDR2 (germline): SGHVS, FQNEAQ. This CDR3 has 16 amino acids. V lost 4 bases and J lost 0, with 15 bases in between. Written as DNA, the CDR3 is TGTGCCAGCAGCTCTGGTCCGGCCTCGTACCAAGAGACCCAGTACTTC. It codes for CASSSGPASYQETQYF.

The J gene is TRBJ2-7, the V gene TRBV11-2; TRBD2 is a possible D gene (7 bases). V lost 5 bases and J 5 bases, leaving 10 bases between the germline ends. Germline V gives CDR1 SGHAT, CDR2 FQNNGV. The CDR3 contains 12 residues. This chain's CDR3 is CASSGGGNEQYF. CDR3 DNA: TGTGCCAGCAGCGGGGGGGGCAACGAGCAGTACTTC.

CDR3 sequence (DNA): TGTGCCAGCAGCACGGGAGGTAATTCACCCCTCCACTTT. This gives the protein CASSTGGNSPLHF. The genes are TRBV27 and TRBJ1-6, with unresolved D. The CDR3 consists of 13 residues. Germline V gene data show CDR1 as MNHEY and CDR2 as SMNVEV (reference sequence). V lost 6 bases to trimming and J lost 6 bases, with 9 bases between them.

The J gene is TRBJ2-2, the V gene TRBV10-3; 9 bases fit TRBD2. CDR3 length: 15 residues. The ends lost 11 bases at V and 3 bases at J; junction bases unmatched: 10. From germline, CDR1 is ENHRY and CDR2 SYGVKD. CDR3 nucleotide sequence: TGTGCCGTACATAGCGGGGGCGCCGACACCGGGGAGCTGTTTTTT. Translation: CAVHSGGADTGELFF.

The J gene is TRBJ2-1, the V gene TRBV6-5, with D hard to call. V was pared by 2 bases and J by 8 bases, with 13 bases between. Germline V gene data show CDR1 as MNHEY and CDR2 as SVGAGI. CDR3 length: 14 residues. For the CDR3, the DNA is TGTGCCAGCAGTTACGCAGAAGGGTTGGATGAGCAGTTCTTC. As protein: CASSYAEGLDEQFF.

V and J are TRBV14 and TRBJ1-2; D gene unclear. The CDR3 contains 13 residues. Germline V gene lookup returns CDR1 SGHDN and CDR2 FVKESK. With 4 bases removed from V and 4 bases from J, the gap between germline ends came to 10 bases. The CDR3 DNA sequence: TGTGCCAGCAGCCCGGGCGGGGTCTATGGCTACACCTTC. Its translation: CASSPGGVYGYTF. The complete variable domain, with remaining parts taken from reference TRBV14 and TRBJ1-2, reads EAGVTQFPSHSVIEKGQTVTLRCDPISGHDNLYWYRRVMGKEIKFLLHFVKESKQDESGMPNNRFLAERTGGTYSTLKVQPAELEDSGVYFCASSPGGVYGYTFGSGTRLTVV.

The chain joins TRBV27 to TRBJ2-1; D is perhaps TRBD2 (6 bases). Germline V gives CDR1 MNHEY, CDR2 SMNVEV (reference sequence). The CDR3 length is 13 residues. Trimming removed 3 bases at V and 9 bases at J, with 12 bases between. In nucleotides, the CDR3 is TGTGCCAGCAGTTTCCAGGGAGGCTTTGAGCAGTTCTTC. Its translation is CASSFQGGFEQFF.

The CDR3 spells CASPTSSGLSIGEQFF. The DNA for the CDR3 is TGTGCCAGCCCTACGTCGTCAGGCCTCTCGATCGGTGAGCAGTTCTTC. The rearrangement links TRBV14 to TRBJ2-1; D is ambiguous. This CDR3 spans 16 amino acids. V was trimmed by 8 bases and J by 9 bases, leaving 26 bases between them. Germline lookup yields CDR1 SGHDN and CDR2 FVKESK.